The present entry profiles one T cell receptor beta chain with its context. The antigen this receptor binds is unknown. No much larger clonotype is one base removed from it; base qualities were not supplied. The immunoSEQ Assay, a bias-controlled multiplex PCR, was used to amplify TCRbeta CDR3 regions from genomic DNA. The source study handled its data this way. The number of nucleated cells in each sample was estimated by amplification of reference gene primers within the assay. To quantify the absolute abundance of each unique TCRbeta CDR3 rearrangement, sequence reads were collapsed and filtered. For each sample, productive Simpson clonality was calculated as the square root of Simpson's diversity index across productive rearrangements. TCRdb provides this immuneACCESS table in a form limited to in-frame rearrangements. Some clones are lacking; in checked studies, under half of them reflect an unresolved V gene, and why the rest are absent is not known. V and J calls and clone size are as listed in that table; D and trimming were resolved from the DNA. In this sample the table shows more than 200,000 clones, over 70% of which occur a single time. The ten largest clones capture 7.9% of the sample.

The sample belongs to a study of blood T cell repertoires in COVID-19 (dated by TCRdb to 2020 to 2021). Background on the whole study: Samples covering the acute and convalescent phases of COVID-19 were provided by collaborators in the United States, Italy and Spain. The material from the prospective study consisted of cDNA or gDNA derived from T cells, B-cell-depleted T cells, or PBMCs. Deeply sampled blood TCRbeta repertoires from subjects exposed to, actively infected with, or recovered from COVID-19 were included in the dataset. The repertoires were released in a freely available public database meant as a resource for research on the immune response to SARS-CoV-2. Samples were obtained from the ongoing ImmuneRACE study (first 160 participants) and from over 1,000 subjects provided by 6 global collaborators. A de-identified subject ID, COVID-19 status, age in years and sex were almost always included in the sample metadata. Where available, HLA class I and class II types were taken from metadata supplied by the sample provider and were not determined by assay-based typing.

Beyond this particular receptor, the publication reports: The quantity of clinical and demographic metadata differed by source and by participant and was supplied without curation.

Collaborating institutions collected whole blood in K2EDTA tubes following their own protocols. For TCRbeta analysis, collaborators shipped samples in one of three forms: frozen whole blood, isolated PBMCs, or DNA extracted from either of those sample types. CDR3 length: 15 amino acids, cysteine to phenylalanine. The only DNA kept is the CDR3, 45 bases in frame from the first base. Compared with germline, V lacks 5 bases and J lacks 1 base; bases without a gene match: 3. The CDR1 and CDR2 encoded by the germline V gene are ENHRY and SYGVKD. This TCR derives from a woman of 80 years or more with acute or convalescent COVID-19. This chain joins TRBV10-3 to TRBJ2-2, and 8 junction bases match TRBD2. The sample taken for sequencing was peripheral blood. Here the CDR3 is given as CAISSLAGNTGELFF. Read as DNA, the sequence is TGTGCCATCAGTTCCCTAGCGGGGAACACCGGGGAGCTGTTTTTT.